Given below is one T cell receptor (beta chain) in context. Its antigen is not identified. The entry originates in a study of OX40 agonist ivuxolimab in advanced cancers. Overall study: Two cutaneous melanoma patients and one hepatocellular carcinoma patient, three in all, had partial responses.

The study sampled blood at baseline, cycle 4 day 1, and cycle 7 day 1. Whole-study findings and limits: In CD8+ T cells, expanded clones were on average more numerous than in CD4+.

Generated by immunoSEQ multiplex PCR, the TCRdb table keeps only in-frame clones and is missing some. This sample has roughly 49,000 clones, with roughly four fifths found just once. V was cut by 2 bases and J by 0 bases, with 9 bases left in between. Germline loops: CDR1 LGHNA, CDR2 YNFKEQ. The CDR3 loop spans 15 amino acids. The sequencing here drew on CD4+ or CD8+ T cells sorted from blood, taken in a trial of the OX40 agonist ivuxolimab. The chain has TRBV4-2 and TRBJ2-3, with D maybe TRBD2 (5 bases). This receptor was obtained from an adult with an advanced solid tumor such as melanoma, head and neck, liver or kidney cancer. The CDR3 sequence is CASSQTTISTDTQYF. The CDR3 coding sequence is TGTGCCAGCAGCCAAACGACTATAAGCACAGATACGCAGTATTTT.